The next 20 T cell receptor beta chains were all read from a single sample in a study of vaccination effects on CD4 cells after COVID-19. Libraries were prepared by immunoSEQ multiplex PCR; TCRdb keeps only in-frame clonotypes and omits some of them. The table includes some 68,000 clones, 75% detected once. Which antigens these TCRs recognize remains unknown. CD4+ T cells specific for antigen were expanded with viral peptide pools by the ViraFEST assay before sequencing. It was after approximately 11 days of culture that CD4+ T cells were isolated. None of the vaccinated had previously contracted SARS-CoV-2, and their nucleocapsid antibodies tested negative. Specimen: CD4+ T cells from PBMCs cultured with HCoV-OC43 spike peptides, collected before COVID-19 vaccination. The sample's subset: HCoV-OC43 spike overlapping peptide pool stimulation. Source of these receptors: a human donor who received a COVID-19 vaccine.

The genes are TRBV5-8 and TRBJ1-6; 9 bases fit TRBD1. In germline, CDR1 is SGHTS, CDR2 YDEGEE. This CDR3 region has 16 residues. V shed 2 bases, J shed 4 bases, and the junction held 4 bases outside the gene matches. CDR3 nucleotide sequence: TGTGCCAGCAGCTTAACCGGGACAGGGTATAATTCACCCCTCCACTTT. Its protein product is CASSLTGTGYNSPLHF.

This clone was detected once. CDR3 amino acids: CAISAGGPSWDQPQHF. In DNA form, the CDR3 reads TGTGCCATCAGTGCAGGGGGCCCATCTTGGGATCAGCCCCAGCATTTT. V is TRBV10-3 and J is TRBJ1-5; 8 bases match TRBD1. CDR1 and CDR2 from the germline V gene are ENHRY and SYGVKD. This CDR3 comprises 16 residues. With 4 bases clipped from V and 5 bases from J, the junction kept 10 bases outside the gene matches.

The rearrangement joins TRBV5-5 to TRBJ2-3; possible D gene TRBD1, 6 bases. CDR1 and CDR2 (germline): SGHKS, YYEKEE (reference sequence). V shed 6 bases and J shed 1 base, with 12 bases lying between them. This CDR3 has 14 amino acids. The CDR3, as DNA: TGTGCCAGCAACCGACAGGAACGCACAGATACGCAGTATTTT. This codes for CASNRQERTDTQYF.

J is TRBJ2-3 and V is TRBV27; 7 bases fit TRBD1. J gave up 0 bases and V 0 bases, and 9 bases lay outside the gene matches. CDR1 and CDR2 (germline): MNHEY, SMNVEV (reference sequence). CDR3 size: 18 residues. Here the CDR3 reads CASSLSGQGTASTDTQYF. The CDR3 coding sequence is TGTGCCAGCAGTTTATCGGGCCAAGGGACAGCTAGCACAGATACGCAGTATTTT.

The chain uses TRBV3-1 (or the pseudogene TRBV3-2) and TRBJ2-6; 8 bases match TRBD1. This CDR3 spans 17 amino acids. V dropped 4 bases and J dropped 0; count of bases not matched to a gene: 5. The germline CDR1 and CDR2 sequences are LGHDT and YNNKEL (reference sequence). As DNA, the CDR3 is TGTGCCAGCAGCCGGGGACAGGCCCACTCTGGGGCCAACGTCCTGACTTTC. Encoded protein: CASSRGQAHSGANVLTF.

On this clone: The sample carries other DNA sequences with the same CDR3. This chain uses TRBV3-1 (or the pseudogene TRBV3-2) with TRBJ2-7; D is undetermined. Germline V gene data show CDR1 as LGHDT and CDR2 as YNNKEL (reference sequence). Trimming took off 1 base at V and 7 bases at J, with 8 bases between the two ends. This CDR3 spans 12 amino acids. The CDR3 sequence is CASSQGGGEQYV. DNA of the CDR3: TGTGCCAGCAGCCAAGGAGGTGGTGAGCAGTACGTC.

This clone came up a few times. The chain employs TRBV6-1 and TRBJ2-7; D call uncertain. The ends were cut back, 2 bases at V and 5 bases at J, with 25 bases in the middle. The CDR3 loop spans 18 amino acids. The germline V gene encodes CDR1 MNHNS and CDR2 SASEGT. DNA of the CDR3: TGTGCCAGCAGTGAATGGAGTCGGGTCTTACAGCTACCTGACGAGCAGTACGTC. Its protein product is CASSEWSRVLQLPDEQYV.

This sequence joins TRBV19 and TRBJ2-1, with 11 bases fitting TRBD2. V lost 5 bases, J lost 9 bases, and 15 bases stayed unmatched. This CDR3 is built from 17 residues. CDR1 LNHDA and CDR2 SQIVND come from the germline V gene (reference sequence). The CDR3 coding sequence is TGTGCCAGTAGTGTAGGTTGGTTTAGCGGGGGGGCCGGTGAGCAGTTCTTC. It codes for CASSVGWFSGGAGEQFF.

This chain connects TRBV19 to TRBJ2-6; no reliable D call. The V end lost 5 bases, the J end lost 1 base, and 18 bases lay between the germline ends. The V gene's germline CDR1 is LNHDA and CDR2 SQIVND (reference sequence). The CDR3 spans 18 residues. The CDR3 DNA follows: TGTGCCAGTAGTCCCAGCGTCATACCCAGGTCTGGGGCCAACGTCCTGACTTTC. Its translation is CASSPSVIPRSGANVLTF.

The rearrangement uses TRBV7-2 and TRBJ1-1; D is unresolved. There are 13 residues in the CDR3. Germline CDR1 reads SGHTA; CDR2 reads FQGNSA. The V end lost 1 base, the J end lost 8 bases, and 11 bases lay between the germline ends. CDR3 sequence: CASSLGAALEAFF. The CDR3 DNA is TGTGCCAGCAGCTTAGGGGCAGCCCTCGAAGCTTTCTTT.

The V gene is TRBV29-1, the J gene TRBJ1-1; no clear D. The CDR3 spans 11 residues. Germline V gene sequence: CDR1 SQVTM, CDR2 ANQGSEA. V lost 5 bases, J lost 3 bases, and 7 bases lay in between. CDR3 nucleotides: TGCAGCGTTTTATACGACACTGAAGCTTTCTTT. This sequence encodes CSVLYDTEAFF.

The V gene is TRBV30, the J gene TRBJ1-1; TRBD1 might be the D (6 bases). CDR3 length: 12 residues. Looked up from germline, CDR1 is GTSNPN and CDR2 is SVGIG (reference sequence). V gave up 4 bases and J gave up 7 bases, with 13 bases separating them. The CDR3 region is CAWIEGGREAFF. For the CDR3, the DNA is TGTGCCTGGATAGAAGGGGGGCGTGAAGCTTTCTTT. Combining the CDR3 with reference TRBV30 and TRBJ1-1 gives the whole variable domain SQTIHQWPATLVQPVGSPLSLECTVEGTSNPNLYWYRQAAGRGLQLLFYSVGIGQISSEVPQNLSASRPQDRQFILSSKKLLLSDSGFYLCAWIEGGREAFFGQGTRLTVV.

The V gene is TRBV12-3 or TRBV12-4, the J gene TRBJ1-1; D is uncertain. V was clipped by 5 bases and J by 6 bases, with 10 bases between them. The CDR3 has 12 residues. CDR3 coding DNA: TGTGCCAGCAGTCCGTATATGGCTGAAGCTTTCTTT. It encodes CASSPYMAEAFF.

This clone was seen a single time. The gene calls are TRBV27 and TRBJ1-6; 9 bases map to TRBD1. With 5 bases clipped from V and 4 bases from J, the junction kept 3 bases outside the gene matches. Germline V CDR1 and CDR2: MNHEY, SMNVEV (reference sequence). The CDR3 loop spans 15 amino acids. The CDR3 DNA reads TGTGCCAGCAGTCAGACAGGGGGGTATAATTCACCCCTCCACTTT. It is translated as CASSQTGGYNSPLHF.

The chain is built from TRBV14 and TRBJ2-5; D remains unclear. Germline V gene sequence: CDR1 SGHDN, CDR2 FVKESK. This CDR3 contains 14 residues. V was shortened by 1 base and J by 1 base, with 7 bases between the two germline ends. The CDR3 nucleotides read TGTGCCAGCAGCCAAGCTGCTATCCAAGAGACCCAGTACTTC. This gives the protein CASSQAAIQETQYF.

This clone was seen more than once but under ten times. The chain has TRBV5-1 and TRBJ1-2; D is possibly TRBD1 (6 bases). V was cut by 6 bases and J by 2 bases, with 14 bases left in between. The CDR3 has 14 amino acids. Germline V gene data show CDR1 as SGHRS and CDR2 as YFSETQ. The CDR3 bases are TGCGCCAGCACCCCCGGGACACCGAACTATGGCTACACCTTC. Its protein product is CASTPGTPNYGYTF.

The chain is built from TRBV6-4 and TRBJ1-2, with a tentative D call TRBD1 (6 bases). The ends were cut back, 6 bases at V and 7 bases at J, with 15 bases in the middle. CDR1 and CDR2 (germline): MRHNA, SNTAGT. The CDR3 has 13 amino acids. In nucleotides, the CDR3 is TGTGCCAGCAGACTGCGGGGGGCCCTTGGCTACACCTTC. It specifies CASRLRGALGYTF.

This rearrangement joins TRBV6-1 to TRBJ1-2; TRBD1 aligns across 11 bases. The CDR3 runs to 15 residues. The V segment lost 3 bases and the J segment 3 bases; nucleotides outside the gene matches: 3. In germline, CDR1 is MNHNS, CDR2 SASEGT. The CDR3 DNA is TGTGCCAGCAGTGAGAGGACAGGGGGCCACTATGGCTACACCTTC. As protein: CASSERTGGHYGYTF.

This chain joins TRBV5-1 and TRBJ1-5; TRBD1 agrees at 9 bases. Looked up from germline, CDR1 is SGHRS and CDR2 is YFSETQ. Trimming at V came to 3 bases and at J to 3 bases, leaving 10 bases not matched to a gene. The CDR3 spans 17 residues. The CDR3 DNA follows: TGCGCCAGCAGCTCCGGGACAGGGTTAGAAGACAATCAGCCCCAGCATTTT. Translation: CASSSGTGLEDNQPQHF.

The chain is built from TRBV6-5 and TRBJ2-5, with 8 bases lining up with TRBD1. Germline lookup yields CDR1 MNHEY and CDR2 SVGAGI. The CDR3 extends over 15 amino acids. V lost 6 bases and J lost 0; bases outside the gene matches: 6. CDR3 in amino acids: CASRTDREYQETQYF. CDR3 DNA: TGTGCCAGCAGGACGGACAGGGAGTACCAAGAGACCCAGTACTTC.